The text below deals with one T cell receptor (beta chain). Its target antigen remains unknown. One end of the junction is discordant with germline, which a read error may explain. As encoded in the germline V gene (reference sequence), CDR1 is SEHNR while CDR2 is FQNEAQ. The cysteine opens and the phenylalanine closes a CDR3 of 15 amino acids. Kept here is only the CDR3 DNA, which spans 45 bases and is read in frame from base 1. The data stem from a study of cytomegalovirus exposure and HLA in healthy donors (dated by TCRdb to between 2016 and 2019). A note on the overall study: In an earlier analysis of fewer than 750 of the donors, 276 Gb of sequence data and 95 million to 130 million unique TCR beta sequences from about 190 million T cells were reported. The aim of the study was to test whether cataloging public T cell receptors could identify signatures of past pathogen exposure. All discovery cohort repertoires had been generated using a single sequencing platform. A later analysis re-analyzed previously published TCR beta repertoires from hundreds of donors and added high-resolution HLA genotyping to study TCR occurrence patterns. In the later analysis, no new phenotypic data were used to find candidate immune exposures; instead, reliance was placed on TCR beta sequences and their occurrence across donors. Typing coverage differed by locus: A, B, C, DRB1 and DQB1 were typed in about 629-640 donors, DQA1 in roughly 510, DPA1 in 600 to 610, and DPB1 in around 440. Because of strong linkage in the cohort, roughly five DR-DQ haplotypes were treated as single units for association and clustering. Among the approximately 420 genotyped donors, around 81% belonged to the genetic ancestry cluster associated with self-reported Caucasian donors. The study used immunosequencing to profile the T cell repertoires of 666 subjects and linked those repertoires to cytomegalovirus serostatus. To predict cytomegalovirus infection status, the study brought together high-throughput TCR immunosequencing, statistical association of individual TCRs with disease status, and machine learning. HLA typing included class I and class II loci at four-digit resolution. Among a few hundred genotyped donors of the cohort, an average of 235,054 unique TCR beta nucleotide sequences were sequenced per donor, about a sixth of them non-productive. An earlier analysis of around 540 of the donors applied high-throughput TCR beta sequencing to assess whether each TCR beta V gene segment acted as functional or pseudogenic. Along with the approximately 650-subject first cohort, a separate validation cohort of over a hundred different subjects was used. Donor age, sex, ethnicity and CMV serostatus were compiled together with the repertoire data. Approximately 300 gigabases of sequencing data and around 90 million unique TCR sequences made up an early release that covered several hundred HLA-typed donors. A later genetic analysis used genome-wide SNP genotypes for about 60% of the 666 donors, treating that subset as a discovery cohort. Points the paper makes about the study in general: According to a later analysis, most CMV-associated TCR beta chains appeared to be HLA-restricted, and the HLA associations seemed to be driven largely by CMV exposure. The cohort was sequenced for TCR beta chains only, and without alpha or paired-chain data the features that could be detected were limited. Presence/absence analyses assumed roughly uniform sequencing depth across donors, an assumption that may not hold. Strong co-occurrence of HLA alleles, especially DR and DQ, made assigning TCR associations to individual alleles difficult. A later analysis found that TCR association rates varied across HLA loci, with DRB1 alleles showing the most associated TCRs and HLA-C alleles the fewest. Compared with the approximately 710-donor mean, donors in an Asian-associated ancestry cluster had fewer N-insertions in productive TCRs, according to a later genetic analysis. For the cohort, immune exposure information was limited to CMV serostatus. About 17 rarely observed V segments, including chromosome 9 orphons, were excluded from the earlier analysis of a few hundred of the donors because counts were too low. In a later analysis, several top co-occurrence clusters were reported to appear linked to parvovirus B19, influenza, CMV and Epstein-Barr virus. V-gene and J-gene trimming of TCR beta chains was associated with a missense DCLRE1C variant in a later genetic analysis, and the association was replicated in an independent cohort. An earlier analysis of some 560 of the donors showed that most TCR beta V segments appeared in productive rearrangements either about 90% or about 30% of the time, which broadly matched IMGT annotations. A later analysis found that HLA-associated TCR beta chains were more clonally expanded and had lower generation probabilities than equally common non-associated chains. The authors suggested that the approach could potentially be generalized to other disease states and immunological phenotypes. A cluster of highly shared sequence variants was judged likely to represent a technical artifact of the sequencing pipeline. While some public TCRs were present in many individuals, most TCR sequences turned up only very rarely across donors. Because some donors lacked HLA typing at each locus, the association tests relied only on the typed subset. In vitro tests confirmed that a few of the cytomegalovirus-associated TCR beta chains recognize cytomegalovirus antigens. A further reported finding was that TCR beta sequences accurately predicted the HLA-A and HLA-B alleles for most subjects in the first cohort. Specific HLA alleles were associated with 15,000 to 20,000 TCR beta sequences at a false discovery rate of 0.05 in a later analysis. In the study, 150 to 200 TCR beta chains were listed as associated with cytomegalovirus. Some IMGT-functional V segments, including TRBV6-2 and TRBV6-3, could not be told apart with the 87-base-pair reads, so those segments were excluded. Correlated functional status among segregating V segments might reflect linkage disequilibrium, but an unknown experimental factor could not be ruled out. In both the original and validation cohorts, the classifier was reported to diagnose cytomegalovirus status with high specificity and sensitivity.

In total, approximately 700 healthy bone marrow donors made up the cohort. Cohort members were all nominally healthy when sampled, although unrecorded immune exposures were likely present. The donor was CMV seronegative and was included in the group of a few hundred seronegative cohort members. A peripheral blood sample was provided by each donor, and peripheral blood mononuclear cells were used for TCR beta sequencing. Genomic DNA was extracted from the blood cell samples with the Qiagen DNeasy Blood Extraction Kit. Libraries were prepared through the immunoSEQ multiplex PCR assay. For the multiplex PCR, a mixture combining 60 forward primers for TCR Vbeta segments and 13 reverse primers for TCR Jbeta segments was used. Amplification of the CDR3 region of rearranged TCR beta genes was performed with a multiplex PCR assay on genomic DNA. The amplified TCR beta libraries were sequenced on the Illumina HiSeq System as 87-base-pair reads. Under the source paper's analysis protocol: A later analysis tallied 75 million to 95 million unique TCR beta chains across the 700 or so repertoires, and 10 million to 11 million of those chains were shared by two or more donors. Raw reads were error-corrected and collapsed into unique sequences with a nearest-neighbor algorithm that merged closely related sequences to remove PCR and sequencing errors. Alignment of CDR3 sequences to IMGT reference sequences was used to assign V, D and J gene segments. For a sequence to be retained, at least a six-nucleotide match to both a V gene segment and a J gene segment was required. Rearrangements were classified as productive when the CDR3 lacked stop codons and remained in frame with V and J, and all other rearrangements were classified as non-productive. CDR3 was defined according to IMGT convention as the region running from the second conserved V-encoded cysteine to the conserved J-encoded phenylalanine. The earlier analysis of about 590 of the donors excluded sequences that lacked an unambiguous match to a single V gene segment. An earlier analysis of 587 of the donors called V segments functional above 56.7% productive rearrangements and segregating when the between-donor standard deviation exceeded 5%. A statistical classification framework was developed to diagnose cytomegalovirus status using the catalog of TCR beta chain sequences. A later analysis assigned V and J genes by comparing TCR nucleotide sequences with IMGT/GENE-DB human TR gene sequences. Using the TCRdist pipeline, a later analysis assigned CDR3 sequences along with most-parsimonious VDJ recombination scenarios. In a later analysis, each TCR beta chain was defined by its CDR3 amino acid sequence together with its V-gene family, and reads lacking a unique V-gene family were excluded. In a later analysis, a few hundred highly shared, low-generation-probability nucleotide sequences were removed to address suspected cross-contamination and a sequencing artifact. In a later analysis, a clonal expansion index for each public chain was calculated from normalized within-repertoire ranks of inferred template counts. In a later analysis, generation probabilities were computed with a VDJ recombination model fitted to out-of-frame rearrangements, and the resulting probabilities were checked against IGoR. Hypergeometric tests were used in a later analysis to score TCR-TCR, TCR-HLA and TCR-CMV co-occurrence, with a repertoire-size bias correction applied to the TCR pairs. A later analysis estimated false discovery rates by permuting HLA or CMV assignments 20 times. In a later analysis, co-occurring TCRs were grouped with DBSCAN, and TCRdist sequence similarity was added when clustering was performed within HLA-allele-positive subsets. Repertoires with fewer than 30,000 or more than 120,000 public chains, plus five repertoires with anomalous nucleotide sharing, were excluded from co-occurrence clustering. TCRdb re-hosts the immuneACCESS table, in-frame sequences only. Its copies lack some clones; in the studies checked, an unresolved V gene accounts for under half of them, and the cause for the rest is not known. That table furnishes V, J and clone size, whereas the DNA furnished D and trimming. This sample holds 170,000 or so clones; 75% to 90% were observed only once. The top ten hold 1.6% of the sample.

The clonotype comes from a man aged 50-60 years in good health and CMV-seronegative. The sequencing input was PBMCs. The chain is made from TRBV7-9 and TRBJ2-5; 11 central nucleotides agree with TRBD1. The DNA sequence is given as TGTTCCAGCAGACGGACAGGGGGCTTTCTACAGACCCAGTACTTC. Its protein reads: CSSRRTGGFLQTQYF. The reference TRBV7-9 and TRBJ2-5 proteins fill in what lies around the CDR3, so the full variable domain reads DTGVSQNPRHKITKRGQNVTFRCDPISEHNRLYWYRQTLGQGPEFLTYFQNEAQLEKSRLLSDRFSAERPKGSFSTLEIQRTEQGDSAMYLCSSRRTGGFLQTQYFGPGTRLLVL.